A selection of T cell receptor beta chains follows, all from one sample in a study of radiation and T cells in renal cell carcinoma. Using immunoSEQ multiplex PCR, the repertoire was profiled, and TCRdb retains in-frame clones only, with some absent. Among over 60,000 clones, 80% to 90% were seen once, and the ten largest hold approximately 22%. The specimen comprised blood, sampled from a patient whose treatment included radiotherapy and nephrectomy. Receptors were obtained from a woman aged 50 to 65 with renal cell carcinoma. The conserved cysteine and the conserved F or W are not part of the CDR3 here. Clone size is shown for a subset of rows, as once, few, many or a class of expanded clone.

CDR3aa: ASSLARAPSLITDTQY
abundance: NA
j_gene: TRBJ2-3
v_gene: TRBV11-3

CDR3aa: ASSFSGTGGQETQY
abundance: NA
j_gene: TRBJ2-5
v_gene: TRBV7-2

CDR3aa: ASSAQVRERSYT
abundance: NA
j_gene: TRBJ1-2
v_gene: TRBV19

CDR3aa: ASNSGRADTEAF
abundance: few
j_gene: TRBJ1-1
v_gene: TRBV5-1

CDR3aa: SGSSYDGEKLF
abundance: NA
j_gene: TRBJ1-4
v_gene: TRBV29-1

CDR3aa: ASSLDEEDLNEKLF
abundance: NA
j_gene: TRBJ1-4
v_gene: TRBV28

CDR3aa: ASSLLQEVAF
abundance: NA
j_gene: TRBJ1-1
v_gene: TRBV7-2

CDR3aa: ASTLEGRLNSPLH
abundance: NA
j_gene: TRBJ1-6
v_gene: TRBV7-9

CDR3aa: ASSLRGDSPLH
abundance: NA
j_gene: TRBJ1-6
v_gene: TRBV19

CDR3aa: ASSLAGVENYEQY
abundance: NA
j_gene: TRBJ2-7
v_gene: TRBV5-1

CDR3aa: ASSLSDGFYGYT
abundance: NA
j_gene: TRBJ1-2
v_gene: TRBV7-8

CDR3aa: ASSQAQANYGYT
abundance: NA
j_gene: TRBJ1-2
v_gene: TRBV4-3

CDR3aa: ASSLITGAYNEQF
abundance: once
j_gene: TRBJ2-1
v_gene: TRBV27

CDR3aa: ASSVEQGVNTQY
abundance: once
j_gene: TRBJ2-3
v_gene: TRBV9

CDR3aa: ASSSPMLGGYGYT
abundance: NA
j_gene: TRBJ1-2
v_gene: TRBV7-2

CDR3aa: ASSLVRNNQPQH
abundance: NA
j_gene: TRBJ1-5
v_gene: TRBV28

CDR3aa: ASSAEPDQPQH
abundance: NA
j_gene: TRBJ1-5
v_gene: TRBV6-6

CDR3aa: ASRPRAGRGANVLT
abundance: once
j_gene: TRBJ2-6
v_gene: TRBV28

CDR3aa: ASSLVAGGDYGYT
abundance: NA
j_gene: TRBJ1-2
v_gene: TRBV7-8

CDR3aa: ASSYEVDQPQH
abundance: NA
j_gene: TRBJ1-5
v_gene: TRBV6-5

CDR3aa: ASSPGGTDTQY
abundance: NA
j_gene: TRBJ2-3
v_gene: TRBV28

CDR3aa: ASSRRSGQGPEAF
abundance: NA
j_gene: TRBJ1-1
v_gene: TRBV7-2

CDR3aa: ASSFTGTGTYEQY
abundance: NA
j_gene: TRBJ2-7
v_gene: TRBV7-9

CDR3aa: ASSNREVNYGYT
abundance: once
j_gene: TRBJ1-2
v_gene: TRBV18

CDR3aa: ASIPSSGNTIY
abundance: NA
j_gene: TRBJ1-3
v_gene: TRBV19

CDR3aa: ASSLGTGPADTQY
abundance: few
j_gene: TRBJ2-3
v_gene: TRBV6-6

CDR3aa: ASSKVRGRCGNTEAF
abundance: NA
j_gene: TRBJ1-1
v_gene: TRBV21-1

CDR3aa: SARTGYEQY
abundance: once
j_gene: TRBJ2-7
v_gene: TRBV20-1

CDR3aa: ASSTYWTGGGSNYGYT
abundance: NA
j_gene: TRBJ1-2
v_gene: TRBV28

CDR3aa: ASSTQNEKLF
abundance: NA
j_gene: TRBJ1-4
v_gene: TRBV7-2

CDR3aa: ASSIDGTSGSVYNEQF
abundance: once
j_gene: TRBJ2-1
v_gene: TRBV19

CDR3aa: ASRAPGQGYQTQY
abundance: NA
j_gene: TRBJ2-5
v_gene: TRBV27

CDR3aa: ASSSQGNYGYT
abundance: few
j_gene: TRBJ1-2
v_gene: TRBV6-5

CDR3aa: ASSMRLAGLTDTQY
abundance: NA
j_gene: TRBJ2-3
v_gene: TRBV19

CDR3aa: ASSAGQGVHGYT
abundance: NA
j_gene: TRBJ1-2
v_gene: TRBV5-4

CDR3aa: ASSLGFRYEQY
abundance: NA
j_gene: TRBJ2-7
v_gene: TRBV7-2

CDR3aa: ASSKTGNANTGELF
abundance: once
j_gene: TRBJ2-2
v_gene: TRBV10-2

CDR3aa: ASSLSQGIRHTEAF
abundance: once
j_gene: TRBJ1-1
v_gene: TRBV27

CDR3aa: ASSPAGLSGANVLT
abundance: NA
j_gene: TRBJ2-6
v_gene: TRBV18

CDR3aa: ASSYETGVVKLF
abundance: NA
j_gene: TRBJ1-4
v_gene: TRBV6-5

CDR3aa: ASSVGANTGELF
abundance: NA
j_gene: TRBJ2-2
v_gene: TRBV5-1

CDR3aa: ASSLGQQETQY
abundance: NA
j_gene: TRBJ2-5
v_gene: TRBV7-2